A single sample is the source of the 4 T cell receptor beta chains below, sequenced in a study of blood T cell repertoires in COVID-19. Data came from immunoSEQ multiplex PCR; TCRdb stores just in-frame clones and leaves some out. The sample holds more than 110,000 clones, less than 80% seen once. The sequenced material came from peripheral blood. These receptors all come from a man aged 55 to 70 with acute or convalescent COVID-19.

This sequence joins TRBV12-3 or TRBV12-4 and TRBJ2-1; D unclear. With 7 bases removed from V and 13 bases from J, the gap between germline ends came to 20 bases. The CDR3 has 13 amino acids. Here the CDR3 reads CASTIAAVREQFF. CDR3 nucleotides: TGTGCCAGCACTATAGCCGCTGTAAGAGAACAGTTCTTC.

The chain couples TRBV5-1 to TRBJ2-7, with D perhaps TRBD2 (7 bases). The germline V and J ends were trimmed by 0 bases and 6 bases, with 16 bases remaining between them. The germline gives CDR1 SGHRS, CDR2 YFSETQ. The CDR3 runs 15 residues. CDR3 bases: TGCGCCAGCAGCTTGGCGGGGGGCCGATTCGGCGAGCAGTACTTC. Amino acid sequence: CASSLAGGRFGEQYF. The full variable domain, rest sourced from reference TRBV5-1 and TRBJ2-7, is KAGVTQTPRYLIKTRGQQVTLSCSPISGHRSVSWYQQTPGQGLQFLFEYFSETQRNKGNFPGRFSGRQFSNSRSEMNVSTLELGDSALYLCASSLAGGRFGEQYFGPGTRLTVT.

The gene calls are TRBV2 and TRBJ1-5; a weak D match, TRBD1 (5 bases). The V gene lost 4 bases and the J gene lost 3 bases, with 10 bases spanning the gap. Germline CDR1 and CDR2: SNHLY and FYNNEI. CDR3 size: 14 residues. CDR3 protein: CASSALRDNQPQHF. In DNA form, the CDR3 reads TGTGCCAGCAGTGCCCTCAGGGACAATCAGCCCCAGCATTTT.

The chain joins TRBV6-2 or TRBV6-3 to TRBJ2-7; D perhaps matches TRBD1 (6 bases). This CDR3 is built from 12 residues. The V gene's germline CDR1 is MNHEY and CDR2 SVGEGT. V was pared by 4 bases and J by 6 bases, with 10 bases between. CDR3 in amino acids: CASSWGQLEQYF. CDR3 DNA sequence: TGTGCCAGCAGTTGGGGACAACTCGAGCAGTACTTC.